Listed below are T cell receptor beta chains from one sample, sequenced in a study of cytomegalovirus exposure and HLA in healthy donors. Libraries were prepared by immunoSEQ multiplex PCR; TCRdb keeps only in-frame clonotypes and omits some of them. The profile covers about 360,000 clones, with roughly 85% appearing a single time and over 0.75% taken by the ten largest. The sample taken for sequencing was PBMCs. These receptors were obtained from a young woman in good health and CMV-seronegative. Each CDR3 is given with its conserved first and last residue. Each record gives: J gene, V gene, CDR3 length, CDR3 protein.

TRBJ2-7 | TRBV27 | 14 | CASTKAGWPYEQYF
TRBJ2-7 | TRBV19 | 14 | CASSRGAGTYEQYF
TRBJ2-7 | TRBV29-1 | 12 | CSVEREPYEQYF
TRBJ2-6 | TRBV9 | 18 | CASSTRGTESSGANVLTF
TRBJ2-1 | TRBV25-1 | 17 | CASSDRDSPTRYNEQFF
TRBJ2-5 | TRBV5-1 | 16 | CASSLAISGRLETQYF
TRBJ1-6 | TRBV9 | 16 | CASSSSVAGASSPLHF
TRBJ2-3 | TRBV29-1 | 14 | CSVGVSGDTDTQYF
TRBJ2-3 | TRBV27 | 16 | CASSQLSGASTDTQYF
TRBJ2-3 | TRBV7-9 | 16 | CASSPGTGWSTDTQYF
TRBJ2-7 | TRBV15 | 11 | CATSSNYEQYF
TRBJ1-1 | TRBV28 | 13 | CASSLQSNTEAFF
TRBJ1-2 | TRBV10-2 | 14 | CASSESKQGGGYTF
TRBJ1-1 | TRBV27 | 12 | CASSFLQGSAFF
TRBJ2-7 | TRBV7-2 | 13 | CASSPGLAREQYF
TRBJ1-1 | TRBV7-8 | 14 | CASSGTLKNTEAFF
TRBJ2-5 | TRBV25-1 | 14 | CASSDDGGAGDQYF
TRBJ2-7 | TRBV6-6 | 11 | CASSQGVEQYF